The entry below describes one T cell receptor beta chain. Antigen: not known. Primers for the PCR totalled 60 Vbeta and 13 Jbeta. The assay was immunoSEQ multiplex PCR, and TCRdb's table has in-frame clones only and misses some. The table records tens of thousands of clones, around 75% of them present only once. The record originates from a study of cytomegalovirus exposure and HLA in healthy donors. The junction had 10 bases not matched to a gene; V was cut back by 5 bases and J by 5 bases. Germline values: CDR1 SEHNR, CDR2 FQNEAQ (reference sequence). This CDR3 is 15 amino acids long. Findings of the study overall: Being productive about 87% or about 30% of the time was typical of most TCR beta V segments in an earlier analysis. Relative to the approximately 670-donor mean, N-insertions were reportedly fewer in an Asian-associated ancestry cluster in a later analysis. There were several of the most significant clusters that appeared linked to common viral pathogens in a later analysis.

This chain connects TRBV7-9 to TRBJ2-7, with 9 bases aligning to TRBD2. The material sequenced was PBMCs. This sequence originates from a woman aged 30 to 39 in good health and CMV-seropositive. The CDR3 coding sequence is TGTGCCAGCAGCCTAGGATCAGGACTAGCGAACGAGCAGTACTTC. Translation: CASSLGSGLANEQYF.